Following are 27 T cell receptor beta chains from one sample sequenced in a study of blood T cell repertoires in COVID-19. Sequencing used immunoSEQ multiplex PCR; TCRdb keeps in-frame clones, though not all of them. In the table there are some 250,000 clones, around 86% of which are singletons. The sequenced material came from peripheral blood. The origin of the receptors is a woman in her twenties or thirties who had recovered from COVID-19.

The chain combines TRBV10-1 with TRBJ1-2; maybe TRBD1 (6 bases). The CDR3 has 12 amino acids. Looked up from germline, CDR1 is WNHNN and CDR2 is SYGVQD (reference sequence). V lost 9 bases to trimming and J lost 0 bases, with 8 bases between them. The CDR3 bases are TGCGCCAGGACAGGTACTAACTATGGCTACACCTTC. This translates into CARTGTNYGYTF.

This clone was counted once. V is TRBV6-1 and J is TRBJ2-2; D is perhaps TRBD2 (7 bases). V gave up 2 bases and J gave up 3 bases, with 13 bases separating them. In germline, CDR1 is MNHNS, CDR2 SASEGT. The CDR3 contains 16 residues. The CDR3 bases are TGTGCCAGCAGTGAATTGGGGGGGCTGGACACCGGGGAGCTGTTTTTT. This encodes CASSELGGLDTGELFF.

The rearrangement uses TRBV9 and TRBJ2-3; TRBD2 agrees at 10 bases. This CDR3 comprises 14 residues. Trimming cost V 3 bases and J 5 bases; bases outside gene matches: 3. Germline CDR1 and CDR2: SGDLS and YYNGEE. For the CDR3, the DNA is TGTGCCAGCAGCGCGGCTAGCGGGGGAGATACGCAGTATTTT. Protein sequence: CASSAASGGDTQYF.

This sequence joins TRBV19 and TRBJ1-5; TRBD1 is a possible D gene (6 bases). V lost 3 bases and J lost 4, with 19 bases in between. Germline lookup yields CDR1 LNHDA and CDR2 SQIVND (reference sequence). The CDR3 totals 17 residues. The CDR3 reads CASSMQKVGRGNQPQHF. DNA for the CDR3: TGTGCCAGTAGTATGCAGAAGGTGGGCAGGGGAAATCAGCCCCAGCATTTT.

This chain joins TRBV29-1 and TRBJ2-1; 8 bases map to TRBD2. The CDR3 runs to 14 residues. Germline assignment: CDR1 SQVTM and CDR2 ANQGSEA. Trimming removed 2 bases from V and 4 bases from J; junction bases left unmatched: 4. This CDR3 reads CSVESSGGYNEQFF. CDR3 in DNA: TGCAGCGTTGAATCCAGCGGGGGTTACAATGAGCAGTTCTTC.

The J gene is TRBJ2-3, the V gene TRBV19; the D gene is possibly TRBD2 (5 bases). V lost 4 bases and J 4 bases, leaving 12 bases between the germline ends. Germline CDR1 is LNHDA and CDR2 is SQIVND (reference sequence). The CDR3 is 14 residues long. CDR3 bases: TGTGCCAGTAGTAGGGCCCGGGGAGCAGATACGCAGTATTTT. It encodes CASSRARGADTQYF.

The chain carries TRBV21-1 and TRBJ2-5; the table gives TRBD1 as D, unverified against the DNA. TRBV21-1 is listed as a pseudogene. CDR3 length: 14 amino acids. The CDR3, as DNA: TGTGCCAGCAGCGAAACAGGGGAGAGGGAGACCCAGTACTTC. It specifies CASSETGERETQYF.

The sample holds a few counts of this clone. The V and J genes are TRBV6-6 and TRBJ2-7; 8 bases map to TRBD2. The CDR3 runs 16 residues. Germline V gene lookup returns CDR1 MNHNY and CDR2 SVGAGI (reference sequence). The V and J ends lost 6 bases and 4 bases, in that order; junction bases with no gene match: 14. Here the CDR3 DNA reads TGTGCCAGCAGCAAAACCAATAGCGGGACGCCTTACGAGCAGTACTTC. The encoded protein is CASSKTNSGTPYEQYF.

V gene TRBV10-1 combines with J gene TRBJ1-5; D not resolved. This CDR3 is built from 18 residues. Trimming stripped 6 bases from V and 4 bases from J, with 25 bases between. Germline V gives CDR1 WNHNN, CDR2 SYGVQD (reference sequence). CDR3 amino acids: CASSPLEGYLTGNQPQHF. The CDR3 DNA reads TGCGCCAGCAGCCCCCTTGAGGGATATTTGACCGGGAATCAGCCCCAGCATTTT.

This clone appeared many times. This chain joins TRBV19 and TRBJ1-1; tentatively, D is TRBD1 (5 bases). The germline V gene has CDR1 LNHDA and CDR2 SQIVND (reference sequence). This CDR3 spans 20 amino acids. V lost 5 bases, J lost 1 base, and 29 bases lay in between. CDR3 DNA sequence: TGTGCCAGTAGTGAGACGCCGGCCTTAATTCGGACACTGTGGAACACTGAAGCTTTCTTT. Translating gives CASSETPALIRTLWNTEAFF.

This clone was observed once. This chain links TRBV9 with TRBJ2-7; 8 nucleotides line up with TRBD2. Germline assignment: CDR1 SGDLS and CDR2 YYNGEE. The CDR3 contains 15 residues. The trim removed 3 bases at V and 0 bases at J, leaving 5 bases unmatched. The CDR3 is CASSAGGDASYEQYF. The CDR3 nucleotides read TGTGCCAGCAGCGCCGGGGGGGACGCCTCCTACGAGCAGTACTTC.

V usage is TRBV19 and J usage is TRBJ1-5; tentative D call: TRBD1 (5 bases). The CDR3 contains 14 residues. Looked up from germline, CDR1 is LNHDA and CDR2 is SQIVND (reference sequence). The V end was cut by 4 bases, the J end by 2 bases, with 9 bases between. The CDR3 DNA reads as TGTGCCAGTAGTACGGAAGGGGGCAATCAGCCCCAGCATTTT. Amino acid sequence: CASSTEGGNQPQHF.

CDR3 amino acids: CATSSSGEYNEQFF. The CDR3 bases are TGTGCCACCAGTTCCAGCGGGGAATACAATGAGCAGTTCTTC. The V gene is TRBV24-1, the J gene TRBJ2-1, with TRBD2 matching 7 bases. The junction had 5 bases not matched to a gene; V was cut back by 6 bases and J by 4 bases. The germline gives CDR1 KGHDR, CDR2 SFDVKD. The CDR3 is 14 amino acids.

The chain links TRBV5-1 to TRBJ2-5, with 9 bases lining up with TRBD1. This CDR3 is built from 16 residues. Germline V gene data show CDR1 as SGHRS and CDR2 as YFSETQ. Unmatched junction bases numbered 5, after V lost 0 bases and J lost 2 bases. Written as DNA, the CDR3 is TGCGCCAGCAGCTTGGACGGGGACAGGGCACAAGAGACCCAGTACTTC. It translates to CASSLDGDRAQETQYF.

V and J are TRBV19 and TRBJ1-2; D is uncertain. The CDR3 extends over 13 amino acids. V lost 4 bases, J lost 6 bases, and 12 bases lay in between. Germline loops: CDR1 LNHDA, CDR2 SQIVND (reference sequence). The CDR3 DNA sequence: TGTGCCAGTAGTAGTAACAAGAAGAATGGCTACACCTTC. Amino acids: CASSSNKKNGYTF. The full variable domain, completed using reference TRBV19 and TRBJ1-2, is DGGITQSPKYLFRKEGQNVTLSCEQNLNHDAMYWYRQDPGQGLRLIYYSQIVNDFQKGDIAEGYSVSREKKESFPLTVTSAQKNPTAFYLCASSSNKKNGYTFGSGTRLTVV.

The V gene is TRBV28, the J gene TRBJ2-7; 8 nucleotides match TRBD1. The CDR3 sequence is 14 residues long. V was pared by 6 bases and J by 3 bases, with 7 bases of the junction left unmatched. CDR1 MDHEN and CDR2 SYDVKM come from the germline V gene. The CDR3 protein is CASSPRTGLYEQYF. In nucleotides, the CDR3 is TGTGCCAGCAGCCCCCGGACAGGGCTCTACGAGCAGTACTTC.

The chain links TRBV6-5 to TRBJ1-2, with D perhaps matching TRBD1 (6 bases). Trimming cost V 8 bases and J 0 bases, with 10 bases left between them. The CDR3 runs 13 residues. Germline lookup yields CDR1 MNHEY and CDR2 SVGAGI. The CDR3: CASSRGPNYGYTF. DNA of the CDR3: TGTGCCAGCTCCAGGGGTCCTAACTATGGCTACACCTTC.

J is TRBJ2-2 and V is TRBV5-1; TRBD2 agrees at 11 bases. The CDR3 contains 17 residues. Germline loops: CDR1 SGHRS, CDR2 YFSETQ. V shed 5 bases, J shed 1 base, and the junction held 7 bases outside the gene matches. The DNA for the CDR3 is TGCGCCAGCAGTTCCTTACTAGCGGGGGTGAACACCGGGGAGCTGTTTTTT. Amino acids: CASSSLLAGVNTGELFF.

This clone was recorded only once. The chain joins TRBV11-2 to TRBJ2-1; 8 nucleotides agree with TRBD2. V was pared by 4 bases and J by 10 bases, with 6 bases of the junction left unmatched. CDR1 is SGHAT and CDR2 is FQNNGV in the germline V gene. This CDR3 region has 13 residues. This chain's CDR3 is CASSSRGGMEQFF. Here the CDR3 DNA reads TGTGCCAGCAGCTCTCGGGGGGGGATGGAGCAGTTCTTC.

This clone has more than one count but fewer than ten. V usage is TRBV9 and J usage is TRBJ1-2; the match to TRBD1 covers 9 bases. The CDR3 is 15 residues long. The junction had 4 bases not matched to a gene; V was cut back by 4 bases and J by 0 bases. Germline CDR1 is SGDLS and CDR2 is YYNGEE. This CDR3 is CASSPWDRANYGYTF. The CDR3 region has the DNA TGTGCCAGCAGCCCTTGGGACAGGGCTAACTATGGCTACACCTTC.

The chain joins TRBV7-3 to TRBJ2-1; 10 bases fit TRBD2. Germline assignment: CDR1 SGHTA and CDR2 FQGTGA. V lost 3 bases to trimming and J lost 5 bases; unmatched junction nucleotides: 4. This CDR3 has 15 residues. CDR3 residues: CASSFGAGGNNEQFF. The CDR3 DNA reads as TGTGCCAGCAGCTTTGGAGCGGGAGGGAACAATGAGCAGTTCTTC. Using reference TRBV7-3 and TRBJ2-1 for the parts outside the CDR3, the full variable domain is GAGVSQTPSNKVTEKGKYVELRCDPISGHTALYWYRQSLGQGPEFLIYFQGTGAADDSGLPNDRFFAVRPEGSVSTLKIQRTERGDSAVYLCASSFGAGGNNEQFFGPGTRLTVL.

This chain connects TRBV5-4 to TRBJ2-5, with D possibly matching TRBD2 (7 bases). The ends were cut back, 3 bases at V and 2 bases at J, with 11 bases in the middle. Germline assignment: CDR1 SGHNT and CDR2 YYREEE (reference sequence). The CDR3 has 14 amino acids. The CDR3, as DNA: TGTGCCAGCAGCTCCGGGGGGCGTCAAGAGACCCAGTACTTC. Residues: CASSSGGRQETQYF.

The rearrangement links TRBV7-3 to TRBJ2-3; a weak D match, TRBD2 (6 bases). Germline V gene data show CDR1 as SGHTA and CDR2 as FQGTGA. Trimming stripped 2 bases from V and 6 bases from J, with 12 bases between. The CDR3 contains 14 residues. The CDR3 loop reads CASSLVGGGDTQYF. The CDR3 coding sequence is TGTGCCAGCAGCTTAGTGGGCGGAGGGGATACGCAGTATTTT. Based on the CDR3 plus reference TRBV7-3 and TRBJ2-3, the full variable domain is GAGVSQTPSNKVTEKGKYVELRCDPISGHTALYWYRQSLGQGPEFLIYFQGTGAADDSGLPNDRFFAVRPEGSVSTLKIQRTERGDSAVYLCASSLVGGGDTQYFGPGTRLTVL.

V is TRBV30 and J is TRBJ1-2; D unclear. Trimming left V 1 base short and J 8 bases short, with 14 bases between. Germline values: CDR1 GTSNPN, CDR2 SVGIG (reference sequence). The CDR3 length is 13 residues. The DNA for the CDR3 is TGTGCCTGGAGTGGGCCCGGGGTCGGGGGCTACACCTTC. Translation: CAWSGPGVGGYTF.

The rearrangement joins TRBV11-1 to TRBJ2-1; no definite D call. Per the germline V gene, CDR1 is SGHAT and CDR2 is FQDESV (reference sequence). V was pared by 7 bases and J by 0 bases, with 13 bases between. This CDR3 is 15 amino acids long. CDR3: CASNGGISSYNEQFF. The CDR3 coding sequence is TGTGCCAGCAACGGCGGCATAAGCTCCTACAATGAGCAGTTCTTC.

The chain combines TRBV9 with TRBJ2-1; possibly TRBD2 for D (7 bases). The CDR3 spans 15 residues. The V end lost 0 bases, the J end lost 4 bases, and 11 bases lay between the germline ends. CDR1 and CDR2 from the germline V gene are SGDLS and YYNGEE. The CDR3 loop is CASSVDGGPYNEQFF. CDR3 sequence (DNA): TGTGCCAGCAGCGTAGACGGGGGGCCGTACAATGAGCAGTTCTTC. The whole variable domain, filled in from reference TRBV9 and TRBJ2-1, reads DSGVTQTPKHLITATGQRVTLRCSPRSGDLSVYWYQQSLDQGLQFLIQYYNGEERAKGNILERFSAQQFPDLHSELNLSSLELGDSALYFCASSVDGGPYNEQFFGPGTRLTVL.

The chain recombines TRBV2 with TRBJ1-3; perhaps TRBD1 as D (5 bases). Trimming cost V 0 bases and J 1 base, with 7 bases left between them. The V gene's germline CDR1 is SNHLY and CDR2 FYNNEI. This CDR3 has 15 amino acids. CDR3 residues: CASSEAAGSGNTIYF. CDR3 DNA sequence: TGTGCCAGCAGTGAAGCCGCAGGGTCTGGAAACACCATATATTTT. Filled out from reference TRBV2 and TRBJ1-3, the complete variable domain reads EPEVTQTPSHQVTQMGQEVILRCVPISNHLYFYWYRQILGQKVEFLVSFYNNEISEKSEIFDDQFSVERPDGSNFTLKIRSTKLEDSAMYFCASSEAAGSGNTIYFGEGSWLTVV.